Below are 10 T cell receptor beta chains sequenced from a single sample in a study of Graves' ophthalmopathy and Graves' hyperthyroidism. RNA transcripts served as template for amplifying TCR beta CDR3 sequences. Second-round multiplex PCR came after a first-round RT-PCR that employed HTBI primers. Each CDR3 protein gets one entry after TCRdb re-called the multiplex PCR reads with MiXCR. Of roughly 410,000 distinct CDR3 sequences listed, about 16% are singletons. Material for sequencing was peripheral blood. These receptors all stem from a woman under 30 with stable Graves' hyperthyroidism.

This clonotype showed up many times. This rearrangement joins TRBV6-1 to TRBJ2-7; either TRBD1 or TRBD2 may supply D (5 bases each). The germline CDR1 and CDR2 sequences are MNHNS and SASEGT. CDR3 length equals 15 residues. V was shortened by 7 bases and J by 2 bases, with 18 bases between the two germline ends. CDR3 region: CASTQIRGEPYEQYF. CDR3 DNA sequence: TGTGCCAGCACCCAAATAAGAGGGGAGCCCTACGAGCAGTACTTC.

The chain links TRBV24-1 to TRBJ2-5; 7 bases line up with TRBD2. Germline CDR1 KGHDR, CDR2 SFDVKD. The CDR3 totals 14 residues. With 4 bases clipped from V and 3 bases from J, the junction kept 4 bases outside the gene matches. This CDR3 reads CATSEPGTKETQYF. DNA of the CDR3: TGTGCCACCAGTGAACCGGGGACTAAAGAGACCCAGTACTTC.

In its sample, this clonotype was seen many times. The J gene is TRBJ1-2, the V gene TRBV5-1; D perhaps matches TRBD1 (5 bases). V lost 4 bases to trimming and J lost 12 bases, with 19 bases between them. CDR1 and CDR2 from the germline V gene are SGHRS and YFSETQ. This CDR3 has 13 residues. CDR3 in amino acids: CASSPSRGTRDTF. Written as DNA, the CDR3 is TGCGCCAGCAGCCCTTCCCGGGGCACAAGGGACACCTTC.

This clonotype was counted at least ten times. V gene TRBV2 combines with J gene TRBJ1-6, with 8 bases lining up with TRBD1. Trimming took 6 bases from V and 11 from J; bases not matched to a gene: 9. The CDR3 has 14 residues. Germline CDR1 and CDR2: SNHLY and FYNNEI. CDR3 amino acids: CASRTGDAWPPLHF. CDR3 nucleotides: TGTGCCAGCAGGACAGGGGATGCATGGCCACCCCTCCACTTT.

V gene TRBV7-9 combines with J gene TRBJ1-2, with D hard to call. Trimming removed 7 bases from V and 2 bases from J, with 17 bases in between. This CDR3 comprises 15 residues. In germline, CDR1 is SEHNR, CDR2 FQNEAQ (reference sequence). DNA for the CDR3: TGTGCCAGCAACTACGGGGAAATGGGGAACTATGGCTACACCTTC. It specifies CASNYGEMGNYGYTF.

This clonotype was observed at least ten times. CDR3 loop: CASTDGETQYF. The CDR3 bases are TGTGCCAGCACGGATGGAGAGACCCAGTACTTC. The gene calls are TRBV28 and TRBJ2-5; no clear D gene. CDR3 length equals 11 residues. V lost 7 bases, J lost 4 bases, and 7 bases lay in between. From germline, CDR1 is MDHEN and CDR2 SYDVKM. The whole variable domain, remainder taken from reference TRBV28 and TRBJ2-5, is DVKVTQSSRYLVKRTGEKVFLECVQDMDHENMFWYRQDPGLGLRLIYFSYDVKMKEKGDIPEGYSVSREKKERFSLILESASTNQTSMYLCASTDGETQYFGPGTRLLVL.

There are many counts of this clonotype. This sequence joins TRBV28 and TRBJ1-2; D not certain. CDR3 size: 11 residues. V shed 5 bases and J shed 6 bases, with 7 bases lying between them. The germline V gene encodes CDR1 MDHEN and CDR2 SYDVKM. In DNA, the CDR3 is TGTGCCAGCAGTGTCTCGGATGGCTACACCTTC. It encodes CASSVSDGYTF.

Many counts were recorded for this clonotype. The chain's CDR3 is CATSTGGGGTEAFF. In nucleotides, the CDR3 is TGTGCCACCTCCACCGGGGGAGGCGGCACTGAAGCTTTCTTT. The genes are TRBV24-1 and TRBJ1-1; a possible D gene is TRBD1 (5 bases). CDR3 length: 14 amino acids. V was clipped by 9 bases and J by 4 bases, with 17 bases between them. The germline V gene encodes CDR1 KGHDR and CDR2 SFDVKD.

This clonotype was seen a handful of times. The rearrangement uses TRBV29-1 and TRBJ2-2; 7 bases are a match to TRBD1. Losses at the gene ends were 5 bases for V and 5 bases for J; bases not matched to a gene: 2. Germline V gene sequence: CDR1 SQVTM, CDR2 ANQGSEA. The CDR3 has 12 residues. The CDR3 is CSVLTGTGELFF. The CDR3 DNA reads as TGCAGCGTTTTGACAGGGACCGGGGAGCTGTTTTTT.

As for this clonotype: A much larger clone sits a single nucleotide away, making a read error possible. V and J are TRBV20-1 and TRBJ1-2, with D tentatively TRBD1 (5 bases). V was clipped by 3 bases and J by 8 bases, with 16 bases between them. The germline gives CDR1 DFQATT, CDR2 SNEGSKA (reference sequence). The CDR3 is 13 residues long. The CDR3 reads CSARGTSGYGYTF. For the CDR3, the DNA is TGCAGTGCTAGGGGGACTTCAGGCTACGGCTACACCTTC.